This entry describes one TCR beta chain. These data come from a study of technical replicates of blood from a few donors. Produced via immunoSEQ multiplex PCR; TCRdb's table is partial and in-frame only. This repertoire shows some 87,000 clones, around 97% found once; its top ten account for 0.15% to 0.2%. CDR3 length equals 15 residues. Per germline, CDR1 SGHNT and CDR2 YYREEE (reference sequence). V lost 2 bases to trimming and J lost 3 bases; unmatched junction nucleotides: 6. The chain joins TRBV5-4 to TRBJ2-7; the match to TRBD2 covers 9 bases. This clonotype was sampled from a human donor in good health. Sequenced: T cells isolated from PBMCs. CDR3 loop: CASSFWGRGGYEQYF. In DNA, the CDR3 is TGTGCCAGCAGCTTTTGGGGGCGGGGGGGCTACGAGCAGTACTTC.